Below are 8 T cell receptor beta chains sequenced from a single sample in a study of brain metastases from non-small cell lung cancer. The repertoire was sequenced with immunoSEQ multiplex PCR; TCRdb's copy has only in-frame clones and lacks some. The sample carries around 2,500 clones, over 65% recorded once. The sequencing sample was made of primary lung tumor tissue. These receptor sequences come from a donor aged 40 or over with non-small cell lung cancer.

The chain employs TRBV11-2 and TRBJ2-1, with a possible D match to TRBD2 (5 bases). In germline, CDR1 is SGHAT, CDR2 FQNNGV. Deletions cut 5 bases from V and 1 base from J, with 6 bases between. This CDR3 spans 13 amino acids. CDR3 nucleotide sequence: TGTGCCAGCAGCCGAGGGTCCTACAATGAGCAGTTCTTC. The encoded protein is CASSRGSYNEQFF.

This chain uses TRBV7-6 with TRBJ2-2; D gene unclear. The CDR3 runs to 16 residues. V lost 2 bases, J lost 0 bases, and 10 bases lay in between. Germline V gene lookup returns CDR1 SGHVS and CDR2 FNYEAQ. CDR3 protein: CASSLLRAANTGELFF. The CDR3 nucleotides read TGTGCCAGCAGCTTACTCCGGGCAGCGAACACCGGGGAGCTGTTTTTT.

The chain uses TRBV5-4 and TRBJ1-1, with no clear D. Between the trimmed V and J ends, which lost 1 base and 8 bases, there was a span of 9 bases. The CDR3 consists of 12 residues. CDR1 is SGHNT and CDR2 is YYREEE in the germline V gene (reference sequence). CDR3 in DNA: TGTGCCAGCAGCTTGTTTGCAGAAGAAGCTTTCTTT. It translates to CASSLFAEEAFF.

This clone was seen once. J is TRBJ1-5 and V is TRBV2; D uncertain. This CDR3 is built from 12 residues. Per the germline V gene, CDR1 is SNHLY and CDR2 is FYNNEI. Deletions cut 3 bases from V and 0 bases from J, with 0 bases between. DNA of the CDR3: TGTGCCAGCAGTGATAGCAATCAGCCCCAGCATTTT. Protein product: CASSDSNQPQHF.

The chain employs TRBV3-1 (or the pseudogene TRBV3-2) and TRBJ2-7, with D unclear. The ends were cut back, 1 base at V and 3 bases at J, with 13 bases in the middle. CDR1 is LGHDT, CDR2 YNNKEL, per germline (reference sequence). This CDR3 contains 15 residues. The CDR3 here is CASSQGASSIYEQYF. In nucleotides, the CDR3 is TGTGCCAGCAGCCAAGGTGCTAGTAGCATCTACGAGCAGTACTTC.

The CDR3 DNA is TGTGCCAGCAGTCCGAGACCGGACTACAATGAGCAGTTCTTC. Protein: CASSPRPDYNEQFF. The chain uses TRBV6-5 and TRBJ2-1; no definite D call. Germline V lookup: CDR1 MNHEY, CDR2 SVGAGI. With 5 bases removed from V and 3 bases from J, the gap between germline ends came to 11 bases. CDR3 length equals 14 residues.

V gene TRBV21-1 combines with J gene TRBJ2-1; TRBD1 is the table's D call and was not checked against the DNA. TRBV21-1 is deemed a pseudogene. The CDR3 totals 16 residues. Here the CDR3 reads CASSFHTSLQGNEQFF. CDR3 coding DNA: TGTGCCAGCAGCTTTCACACCTCCTTGCAGGGGAATGAGCAGTTCTTC.

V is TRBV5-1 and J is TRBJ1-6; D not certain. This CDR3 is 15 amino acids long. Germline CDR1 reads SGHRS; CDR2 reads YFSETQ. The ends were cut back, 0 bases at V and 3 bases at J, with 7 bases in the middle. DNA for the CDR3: TGCGCCAGCAGCTTGGGAGTAAGCTATAATTCACCCCTCCACTTT. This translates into CASSLGVSYNSPLHF.